This T cell receptor (beta chain) was found in a study of T cell repertoires in cytomegalovirus infection (dated by TCRdb to between 2019 and 2020). In the study overall: Donor HLA type was relevant to the analysis, because carriage of CMV infection together with the matching HLA type was indicated by public TCR beta signatures.

Sequenced on an Illumina HiSeq 1500. Through fastp at Q25 and MiXCR, TCRdb rebuilt clones from the public reads, retaining in-frame beta chains. One record per CDR3 amino acid sequence lists the most common genes and DNA. This sample lists around 450,000 distinct CDR3 sequences; around 10% were detected once. 10% of the sample is held by the ten biggest clonotypes. A distance of 10 bases separates the germline ends of V and J, which lose 5 bases and 4 bases respectively. Including cysteine and phenylalanine, the CDR3 has 13 amino acids. The sequence is cut down to CDR3 DNA, 39 bases in frame from base 1. Looking up the germline V gene yields CDR1 SGHNT and CDR2 YENEEA. Paper-wide results and their limitations: The ex vivo response was dominated by HLA-C-restricted CMV-specific TCR beta clonotypes, and the single most frequent clonotype in two of eight donors was supplied by these HLA-C-restricted clonotypes. In both this cohort and an independent cohort of some 370 donors, the cumulative frequency of public TCR beta family members distinguished carriers of CMV infection plus the relevant HLA type.

This clonotype was seen at least ten times. What this receptor recognizes is not known. No quality values exist for individual bases; no much larger clone is one base distant. The sequencing input was PBMCs. This TCR derives from a human donor in good health (CMV status not recorded). Some clones in this sample may be carry-over from other donors' samples. The V and J segments used are TRBV11-3 and TRBJ2-3; the D match is possibly TRBD1 or TRBD2, with 5 bases aligned in each. For the CDR3, the sequence is CASSVLGADTQYF. Here is the DNA: TGTGCCAGCAGCGTCTTGGGGGCAGATACGCAGTATTTT.